What follows are 26 T cell receptor beta chains derived from one specimen sequenced in a study of early T cells in non-severe SARS-CoV-2 infection. One entry per CDR3 protein results from TCRdb running MiXCR on the 5' RACE reads. This table has roughly 70,000 distinct CDR3 sequences, around 20% appearing once. The starting material was whole blood, obtained at baseline. Receptors were obtained from an adult who was a healthcare worker with PCR-confirmed SARS-CoV-2 infection or an uninfected control (not recorded which).

This clonotype was seen a few times. The V gene is TRBV10-1, the J gene TRBJ1-1; the match to TRBD1 covers 7 bases. From germline, CDR1 is WNHNN and CDR2 SYGVQD (reference sequence). Trimming cost V 10 bases and J 5 bases; bases outside gene matches: 10. The CDR3 runs to 13 residues. CDR3 nucleotides: TGCGCCACCCGACAGGGTTTGGATACTGAAGCTTTCTTT. It yields the protein CATRQGLDTEAFF.

By sample share, this clonotype is medium-sized (0.01 to 0.1%). The chain employs TRBV27 and TRBJ2-1; tentatively, D is TRBD2 (6 bases). The germline V and J ends were trimmed by 2 bases and 0 bases, with 11 bases remaining between them. From germline, CDR1 is MNHEY and CDR2 SMNVEV (reference sequence). The CDR3 spans 16 residues. DNA for the CDR3: TGTGCCAGCAGTTTAGCCGGGGGTAGCTCCTACAATGAGCAGTTCTTC. Amino acid sequence: CASSLAGGSSYNEQFF.

The CDR3 sequence is CASSYLTGAGTGELFF. The CDR3 DNA reads TGTGCCAGCAGCTACCTGACAGGGGCGGGCACCGGGGAGCTGTTTTTT. The chain employs TRBV7-6 and TRBJ2-2; TRBD1 aligns across 8 bases. J lost 4 bases, V lost 4 bases, and 8 bases had no gene match. The CDR3 is 16 amino acids. The germline gives CDR1 SGHVS, CDR2 FNYEAQ.

This clonotype came up a few times. The chain carries TRBV11-2 and TRBJ2-1; D ambiguous. The CDR3 consists of 15 residues. V was cut by 8 bases and J by 1 base, with 15 bases left in between. Germline V gene data show CDR1 as SGHAT and CDR2 as FQNNGV. CDR3 nucleotide sequence: TGTGCCAGCCTCCGAACAGTTTCTTCCTACAATGAGCAGTTCTTC. Amino acids: CASLRTVSSYNEQFF. Drawing the rest from reference TRBV11-2 and TRBJ2-1, the complete variable domain is EAGVAQSPRYKIIEKRQSVAFWCNPISGHATLYWYQQILGQGPKLLIQFQNNGVVDDSQLPKDRFSAERLKGVDSTLKIQPAKLEDSAVYLCASLRTVSSYNEQFFGPGTRLTVL.

This clonotype has only a few counts. This chain connects TRBV12-3 or TRBV12-4 to TRBJ1-4, with D possibly TRBD1 on 5 matching bases. Trimming took 6 bases from V and 10 from J, leaving 12 bases between them. This CDR3 spans 12 amino acids. CDR3 sequence reads: CASRVGAGKLFF. The CDR3 DNA reads as TGTGCCAGCAGGGTAGGGGCGGGAAAACTGTTTTTT.

A few counts support this clonotype. The chain recombines TRBV3-1 with TRBJ2-5; D unclear. The V end lost 3 bases, the J end lost 7 bases, and 12 bases lay between the germline ends. CDR3 length: 13 residues. Germline assignment: CDR1 LGHDT and CDR2 YNNKEL (reference sequence). CDR3 protein: CASSQVPLGTQYF. Here the CDR3 DNA reads TGTGCCAGCAGCCAGGTCCCCTTGGGGACCCAGTACTTC.

The rearrangement joins TRBV28 to TRBJ1-1, with D perhaps matching TRBD1 (6 bases). The V end was cut by 6 bases, the J end by 5 bases, with 16 bases between. Germline CDR1 MDHEN, CDR2 SYDVKM. The length of the CDR3 is 14 residues. The CDR3: CASRRTGARTEAFF. Here the CDR3 DNA reads TGTGCCAGCAGAAGAACGGGGGCGAGGACTGAAGCTTTCTTT.

This clonotype came up a few times. The chain has TRBV12-3 or TRBV12-4 and TRBJ1-1, with D tentatively TRBD1 (6 bases). CDR3 length: 12 residues. Trimming took 6 bases from V and 5 from J, leaving 10 bases between them. The CDR3 loop is CASSHRVTEAFF. DNA of the CDR3: TGTGCCAGCAGCCACAGGGTGACTGAAGCTTTCTTT.

V usage is TRBV20-1 and J usage is TRBJ1-1; a weak D match, TRBD1 (6 bases). The CDR3 sequence is 14 residues long. Germline values: CDR1 DFQATT, CDR2 SNEGSKA (reference sequence). Trimming took off 0 bases at V and 5 bases at J, with 13 bases between the two ends. The CDR3 coding sequence is TGCAGTGCTAGAGATCCCCTAGGGGGAACTGAAGCTTTCTTT. This encodes CSARDPLGGTEAFF.

The rearrangement uses TRBV20-1 and TRBJ2-2; possibly TRBD2 for D (5 bases). CDR1 and CDR2 (germline): DFQATT, SNEGSKA (reference sequence). V was shortened by 1 base and J by 7 bases, with 7 bases between the two germline ends. The CDR3 is 12 residues long. CDR3 region: CSARVSGGELFF. CDR3 nucleotides: TGCAGTGCTAGAGTGAGCGGCGGGGAGCTGTTTTTT.

This chain connects TRBV12-3 or TRBV12-4 to TRBJ1-2; a weak D match, TRBD1 (6 bases). The CDR3 has 12 residues. The V end was cut by 3 bases, the J end by 8 bases, with 10 bases between. The CDR3 DNA reads as TGTGCCAGCAGTTTTGGGGGGCTCGGCTACACCTTC. It specifies CASSFGGLGYTF.

The rearrangement uses TRBV18 and TRBJ1-4; 9 bases line up with TRBD1. Germline lookup yields CDR1 KGHSH and CDR2 LQKENI. The CDR3 sequence is 15 residues long. J was trimmed by 5 bases and V by 2 bases; bases with no gene match: 3. DNA for the CDR3: TGTGCCAGCTCACCAGAGACAGGGGGAAATGAAAAACTGTTTTTT. Protein sequence: CASSPETGGNEKLFF.

At least ten counts were recorded for this clonotype. The V call is TRBV7-9, the J call TRBJ1-2; D is uncertain. Trimming took off 6 bases at V and 5 bases at J, with 13 bases between the two ends. The CDR3 covers 13 residues. The V gene's germline CDR1 is SEHNR and CDR2 FQNEAQ (reference sequence). CDR3 nucleotides: TGTGCCAGCAGACCTGACAATCCGTATGGCTACACCTTC. This gives the protein CASRPDNPYGYTF.

This clonotype was seen more than once but under ten times. The V call is TRBV5-1, the J call TRBJ2-3; TRBD1 aligns across 11 bases. Germline V lookup: CDR1 SGHRS, CDR2 YFSETQ. The CDR3 is 14 residues long. J was trimmed by 4 bases and V by 5 bases; bases with no gene match: 3. The CDR3 DNA sequence: TGCGCCAGCAGTCGGACAGGGGGCGCAGATACGCAGTATTTT. Translation: CASSRTGGADTQYF.

A few counts support this clonotype. The chain links TRBV12-3 or TRBV12-4 to TRBJ2-4; 9 bases line up with TRBD1. After removal of 6 bases from V and 0 bases from J, the junction contained 9 bases not matched to a gene. This CDR3 comprises 17 residues. This CDR3 reads CASSPDRGTLAKNIQYF. CDR3 bases: TGTGCCAGCAGCCCAGACAGGGGGACCCTAGCCAAAAACATTCAGTACTTC.

The chain links TRBV20-1 to TRBJ2-2; D is possibly TRBD2 (5 bases). The V and J ends lost 4 bases and 0 bases respectively, with 15 bases between them. The CDR3 sequence is 16 residues long. Germline V CDR1 and CDR2: DFQATT, SNEGSKA (reference sequence). The DNA for the CDR3 is TGCAGTGCTATTAAGCGGAGAAACGCGAACACCGGGGAGCTGTTTTTT. This codes for CSAIKRRNANTGELFF.

A note on this clonotype: This may come from a read error, since a much larger clone is one base off. This rearrangement joins TRBV7-9 to TRBJ2-3; the D is unclear. The CDR3 contains 11 residues. Trimming stripped 4 bases from V and 6 bases from J, with 5 bases between. CDR1 and CDR2 (germline): SEHNR, FQNEAQ (reference sequence). This chain's CDR3 is CASSSADTQYF. The CDR3 nucleotides read TGTGCCAGCAGCTCCGCGGATACGCAGTATTTT.

The chain uses TRBV20-1 and TRBJ1-3, with TRBD1 identical over 9 bases. V shed 3 bases, J shed 4 bases, and the junction held 7 bases outside the gene matches. This CDR3 contains 15 residues. The germline V gene encodes CDR1 DFQATT and CDR2 SNEGSKA (reference sequence). Here the CDR3 DNA reads TGCAGTGCTAGCGCGGGACAGGGATACGGAAACACCATATATTTT. Its translation: CSASAGQGYGNTIYF.

This clonotype showed up just a few times. This sequence joins TRBV12-3 or TRBV12-4 and TRBJ1-5; the D gene is possibly TRBD1 (6 bases). V was trimmed by 6 bases and J by 3 bases, leaving 18 bases between them. The CDR3 has 16 residues. The CDR3 bases are TGTGCCAGCAGCCCCTGGATCGACAGGCCCAATCAGCCCCAGCATTTT. It yields the protein CASSPWIDRPNQPQHF.

The chain recombines TRBV6-2 or TRBV6-3 with TRBJ2-3, with D tentatively TRBD2 (5 bases). CDR3 length: 14 residues. Trimming cost V 8 bases and J 3 bases, with 15 bases left between them. Per germline, CDR1 MNHEY and CDR2 SVGEGT. The CDR3 spells CASGPTLGTDTQYF. The CDR3 bases are TGTGCCAGCGGCCCTACACTAGGTACAGATACGCAGTATTTT.

The chain couples TRBV10-2 to TRBJ2-5; D possibly uses TRBD1 or TRBD2 (5 bases each). The germline V gene encodes CDR1 WSHSY and CDR2 SAAADI. Between the trimmed V and J ends, which lost 6 bases and 2 bases, there was a span of 10 bases. The CDR3 length is 13 residues. CDR3 sequence (DNA): TGCGCCAGCAGCCGGGACGCTCAAGAGACCCAGTACTTC. Protein sequence: CASSRDAQETQYF.

This clonotype was counted many times. The rearrangement uses TRBV30 and TRBJ1-5; the match to TRBD1 covers 8 bases. Per the germline V gene, CDR1 is GTSNPN and CDR2 is SVGIG (reference sequence). This CDR3 is built from 15 residues. V lost 2 bases and J lost 2; bases outside the gene matches: 5. The CDR3 protein is CAWSPGGMGNQPQHF. The CDR3 region has the DNA TGTGCCTGGAGTCCAGGGGGCATGGGCAATCAGCCCCAGCATTTT.

In its sample, this clonotype was seen a few times. The genes are TRBV7-6 and TRBJ1-5; D ambiguous. Germline assignment: CDR1 SGHVS and CDR2 FNYEAQ. Trimming removed 1 base from V and 5 bases from J, with 6 bases in between. CDR3 length: 13 residues. CDR3 DNA: TGTGCCAGCAGCTTAGTACGCGATCAGCCCCAGCATTTT. It specifies CASSLVRDQPQHF.

This chain connects TRBV19 to TRBJ1-5, with TRBD1 as a possible D gene (6 bases). This CDR3 region has 15 residues. V lost 3 bases to trimming and J lost 2 bases, with 11 bases between them. Germline loops: CDR1 LNHDA, CDR2 SQIVND (reference sequence). As DNA, the CDR3 is TGTGCCAGTAGTATGAGGGGACAAGGCAATCAGCCCCAGCATTTT. Protein: CASSMRGQGNQPQHF.

The chain combines TRBV7-9 with TRBJ2-7, with D perhaps TRBD1 (6 bases). Trimming took off 4 bases at V and 0 bases at J, with 13 bases between the two ends. Germline lookup yields CDR1 SEHNR and CDR2 FQNEAQ (reference sequence). This CDR3 is 15 amino acids long. The CDR3 protein is CASSYLQGSSYEQYF. CDR3 nucleotides: TGTGCCAGCAGCTACCTACAGGGATCCTCCTACGAGCAGTACTTC. Complete variable domain (other parts from reference TRBV7-9 and TRBJ2-7): DTGVSQNPRHKITKRGQNVTFRCDPISEHNRLYWYRQTLGQGPEFLTYFQNEAQLEKSRLLSDRFSAERPKGSFSTLEIQRTEQGDSAMYLCASSYLQGSSYEQYFGPGTRLTVT.

This clonotype was found a few times. The rearrangement uses TRBV18 and TRBJ1-1; TRBD1 aligns across 9 bases. The CDR3 runs 13 residues. V gave up 5 bases and J gave up 12 bases; unmatched junction bases: 10. Germline-derived CDR1 and CDR2 are KGHSH and LQKENI. The CDR3 DNA follows: TGTGCCAGCTCAAGCCGGGACAGGGTACTAACTTTCTTT. Protein: CASSSRDRVLTFF.